This record covers a single T cell receptor beta chain. With 60 Vbeta and 13 Jbeta primers, the PCR was carried out. TCRdb keeps only in-frame clones here, not all; method: immunoSEQ multiplex PCR. The sample holds approximately 200,000 clones; roughly four fifths are singletons and the top ten take about 3.1%. This sample is drawn from a study of cytomegalovirus exposure and HLA in healthy donors. The V gene lost 8 bases and the J gene lost 8 bases, with 15 bases spanning the gap. The CDR3 loop spans 12 amino acids. Looked up from germline, CDR1 is MDHEN and CDR2 is SYDVKM. This chain uses TRBV28 with TRBJ1-2; D unclear. This clonotype was sampled from a woman in her twenties or thirties in good health and CMV-seropositive. What was sequenced was PBMCs. The CDR3 bases are TGTGCCAGCCGCCCAGGATCGTTGGGCTACACCTTC. It codes for CASRPGSLGYTF.